This is a list of T cell receptor beta chains from one sample in a study of Graves' ophthalmopathy and Graves' hyperthyroidism. TCRdb used MiXCR to reprocess the multiplex PCR reads, holding one entry per CDR3 protein. This table holds about 590,000 distinct CDR3 sequences, roughly 39% found once. Sequencing was performed on peripheral blood or thyroid tissue (not recorded which). These receptor sequences come from an adult man with Graves' hyperthyroidism. CDR3s include the opening cysteine and the closing phenylalanine or tryptophan. A D gene is named only where the DNA matches it firmly. Clone sizes are given selectively: once, few, many, or a class where the clone is expanded.

D gene: TRBD2
J gene: TRBJ2-7
clone size: .
V gene: TRBV20-1
CDR3 protein: CSARDSGRAYEQYF
CDR3 DNA: TGCAGTGCTAGAGACAGCGGGAGAGCCTACGAGCAGTACTTC

D gene: TRBD2
J gene: TRBJ2-2
clone size: many
V gene: TRBV5-1
CDR3 protein: CASSLALAGPSNTGELFF
CDR3 DNA: TGCGCCAGCAGCTTGGCCCTAGCGGGACCTTCGAACACCGGGGAGCTGTTTTTT

D gene: TRBD1
J gene: TRBJ1-2
clone size: .
V gene: TRBV29-1
CDR3 protein: CSETQGARGYTF
CDR3 DNA: TGCAGCGAAACACAGGGGGCGCGTGGCTACACCTTC

D gene: .
J gene: TRBJ1-5
clone size: many
V gene: TRBV2
CDR3 protein: CASSEMAWSDSNQPQHF
CDR3 DNA: TGTGCCAGCAGTGAAATGGCGTGGTCAGATAGCAATCAGCCCCAGCATTTT

D gene: .
J gene: TRBJ2-7
clone size: many
V gene: TRBV20-1
CDR3 protein: CSARSNRADSYEQYF
CDR3 DNA: TGCAGTGCTAGGTCAAACAGGGCCGACTCCTACGAGCAGTACTTC

D gene: .
J gene: TRBJ2-7
clone size: many
V gene: TRBV9
CDR3 protein: CASSVGGGKAYEQYF
CDR3 DNA: TGTGCCAGCAGCGTAGGAGGTGGGAAAGCCTACGAGCAGTACTTC

D gene: .
J gene: TRBJ1-2
clone size: many
V gene: TRBV7-9
CDR3 protein: CASSRIEDRTNYGYTF
CDR3 DNA: TGTGCCAGCAGCCGAATTGAAGACAGGACTAACTATGGCTACACCTTC

D gene: .
J gene: TRBJ2-5
clone size: many
V gene: TRBV6-1
CDR3 protein: CASSEAVLGETQYF
CDR3 DNA: TGTGCCAGCAGTGAGGCAGTCTTAGGGGAGACCCAGTACTTC

D gene: TRBD1
J gene: TRBJ2-7
clone size: .
V gene: TRBV7-9
CDR3 protein: CASSGQGASEQYF
CDR3 DNA: TGTGCCAGCAGTGGACAGGGGGCGTCCGAGCAGTACTTC

D gene: .
J gene: TRBJ2-2
clone size: .
V gene: TRBV4-1
CDR3 protein: CASSQDRYSSTGELFF
CDR3 DNA: TGCGCCAGCAGCCAAGATCGATACAGCTCCACCGGGGAGCTGTTTTTT

D gene: .
J gene: TRBJ2-7
clone size: .
V gene: TRBV20-1
CDR3 protein: CSATTGGRDEQYF
CDR3 DNA: TGCAGTGCTACGACAGGTGGTCGGGACGAGCAGTACTTC

D gene: TRBD1
J gene: TRBJ1-1
clone size: many
V gene: TRBV2
CDR3 protein: CASSDATATGLDTEAFF
CDR3 DNA: TGTGCCAGCAGTGATGCTACGGCGACAGGGCTTGACACTGAAGCTTTCTTT

D gene: TRBD2
J gene: TRBJ2-5
clone size: .
V gene: TRBV5-1
CDR3 protein: CASSRASGSGTQYF
CDR3 DNA: TGCGCCAGCAGTAGGGCTAGCGGATCTGGGACCCAGTACTTC

D gene: TRBD1
J gene: TRBJ2-7
clone size: .
V gene: TRBV28
CDR3 protein: CASSSGDSNYEQYF
CDR3 DNA: TGTGCCAGCAGTTCAGGGGACAGCAACTACGAGCAGTACTTC

D gene: .
J gene: TRBJ1-1
clone size: .
V gene: TRBV19
CDR3 protein: CASSSPPSILLNTEAFF
CDR3 DNA: TGTGCCAGTAGTAGTCCCCCTTCAATCCTCCTGAACACTGAAGCTTTCTTT

D gene: TRBD2
J gene: TRBJ2-5
clone size: .
V gene: TRBV2
CDR3 protein: CASSFRAGSQETQYF
CDR3 DNA: TGTGCCAGCAGTTTTAGAGCGGGGAGCCAAGAGACCCAGTACTTC

D gene: TRBD1
J gene: TRBJ2-2
clone size: many
V gene: TRBV6-5
CDR3 protein: CASGSGGAGELFF
CDR3 DNA: TGTGCCAGCGGGTCAGGGGGAGCCGGGGAGCTGTTTTTT

D gene: .
J gene: TRBJ1-2
clone size: many
V gene: TRBV7-8
CDR3 protein: CASSFYRTSYGYTF
CDR3 DNA: TGTGCCAGCAGCTTCTACAGGACTTCCTATGGCTACACCTTC

D gene: TRBD1
J gene: TRBJ1-2
clone size: few
V gene: TRBV6-1
CDR3 protein: CASSETTGGNYGYTF
CDR3 DNA: TGTGCCAGCAGTGAAACGACAGGGGGGAACTATGGCTACACCTTC

D gene: TRBD1
J gene: TRBJ1-6
clone size: .
V gene: TRBV2
CDR3 protein: CASNVGRGHQPLHF
CDR3 DNA: TGTGCCAGCAACGTGGGCAGGGGGCATCAGCCCCTCCACTTT

D gene: .
J gene: TRBJ1-5
clone size: many
V gene: TRBV2
CDR3 protein: CASSPEGRAQHF
CDR3 DNA: TGTGCCAGCAGCCCTGAGGGGAGAGCCCAGCATTTT

D gene: .
J gene: TRBJ1-1
clone size: .
V gene: TRBV19
CDR3 protein: CASSVDRSNTEAFF
CDR3 DNA: TGTGCCAGTAGTGTTGACAGGTCGAACACTGAAGCTTTCTTT

D gene: .
J gene: TRBJ1-1
clone size: many
V gene: TRBV12-5
CDR3 protein: CASGMDLSNTEAFF
CDR3 DNA: TGTGCTAGTGGGATGGACCTTTCGAACACTGAAGCTTTCTTT

D gene: .
J gene: TRBJ2-5
clone size: .
V gene: TRBV25-1
CDR3 protein: CASSARHPGPSTQYF
CDR3 DNA: TGTGCCAGCAGTGCTAGGCATCCCGGGCCTTCTACCCAGTACTTC

D gene: .
J gene: TRBJ2-7
clone size: few
V gene: TRBV18
CDR3 protein: CASSPQDVPSYEQYF
CDR3 DNA: TGTGCCAGCTCACCACAAGACGTCCCCTCCTACGAGCAGTACTTC

D gene: .
J gene: TRBJ1-1
clone size: many
V gene: TRBV29-1
CDR3 protein: CSVAGREEAFF
CDR3 DNA: TGCAGCGTTGCGGGAAGGGAGGAAGCTTTCTTT

D gene: .
J gene: TRBJ2-7
clone size: .
V gene: TRBV12-5
CDR3 protein: CASGLVGSYEQYF
CDR3 DNA: TGTGCTAGTGGTTTGGTAGGTTCCTACGAGCAGTACTTC

D gene: .
J gene: TRBJ2-5
clone size: .
V gene: TRBV24-1
CDR3 protein: CASSQDGLPKETQYF
CDR3 DNA: TGTGCCAGCAGCCAAGATGGACTCCCTAAAGAGACCCAGTACTTC

D gene: .
J gene: TRBJ1-1
clone size: many
V gene: TRBV6-6
CDR3 protein: CASSTSPTEAFF
CDR3 DNA: TGTGCCAGCAGTACTAGTCCCACTGAAGCTTTCTTT